This TCR beta chain was recorded in a study of blood T cells in healthy people across ages. As for the study in general: When template switching was applied, about one barcoded beta molecule was captured per two T cells. Notes on the study in general: Compared with aged donors, long-lived donors showed fewer expanded clones, suggesting selection.

The use of a sample-barcoded 5' primer and a J-beta primer mix characterized a second PCR of roughly 6 to 11 cycles. CDR3-containing paired-end reads numbering at least 3 million came from each sample. One entry per CDR3 protein, called by TCRdb with MiXCR from the 5' RACE reads. Among approximately 1.5 million distinct CDR3 sequences, 42% were seen once, and the ten largest hold about 4%. Concerning this clonotype: No antigen is known for it.

There are 11 residues in the CDR3. This sequence joins TRBV21-1 and TRBJ2-5. TRBV21-1 corresponds to a pseudogene. The sequence was obtained from a woman aged 18-30 years in good health. Sequenced sample: blood. CDR3 region: CASSSLYGQYF. CDR3 nucleotide sequence: TGTGCCAGCAGCAGCCTTTACGGGCAGTACTTC.